The 11 T cell receptor beta chains listed next were all sequenced from one sample in a study of T-cell memory formation after mild COVID-19. TCRdb ran MiXCR on the 5' RACE reads and lists one entry per CDR3 protein. The table has a few hundred thousand distinct CDR3 sequences, roughly a fifth seen once. The material sequenced was PBMCs or a T cell subset sorted from them (not recorded which). All receptors come from a young man who had mild COVID-19 (a few samples of this study predate the infection). Cell type and time point are not known.

This clonotype was detected only a few times. The genes are TRBV5-6 and TRBJ2-1, with D possibly matching TRBD2 (6 bases). V was pared by 2 bases and J by 10 bases, with 13 bases between. Germline V CDR1 and CDR2: SGHDT, YYEEEE. The CDR3 contains 13 residues. The CDR3 protein is CASSFPAGGEQFF. CDR3 sequence (DNA): TGTGCCAGCAGCTTCCCGGCTGGGGGGGAGCAGTTCTTC. Together with reference TRBV5-6 and TRBJ2-1, the CDR3 gives the full variable domain: DAGVTQSPTHLIKTRGQQVTLRCSPKSGHDTVSWYQQALGQGPQFIFQYYEEEERQRGNFPDRFSGHQFPNYSSELNVNALLLGDSALYLCASSFPAGGEQFFGPGTRLTVL.

This sequence joins TRBV6-5 and TRBJ1-6; 10 positions match TRBD1. The V and J ends lost 6 bases and 8 bases, in that order; junction bases with no gene match: 7. The CDR3 contains 15 residues. Germline V gives CDR1 MNHEY, CDR2 SVGAGI. The CDR3 sequence: CASSLDRGGDSPLHF. The DNA of the CDR3 is TGTGCCAGCAGCCTGGACAGGGGGGGCGATTCACCCCTCCACTTT.

This clonotype was found many times. This chain links TRBV5-1 with TRBJ1-2, with 10 bases identical to TRBD1. Germline lookup yields CDR1 SGHRS and CDR2 YFSETQ. The CDR3 has 15 amino acids. The ends lost 4 bases at V and 4 bases at J; junction bases unmatched: 7. The CDR3 nucleotides read TGCGCCAGCAGCATCGGACAGGGGGGCGGCTATGGCTACACCTTC. Translated: CASSIGQGGGYGYTF.

This clonotype showed up just a few times. The rearrangement uses TRBV7-2 and TRBJ2-3; either TRBD1 or TRBD2 may supply D (6 bases each). Deletions cut 5 bases from V and 4 bases from J, with 13 bases between. Germline loops: CDR1 SGHTA, CDR2 FQGNSA. The CDR3 covers 14 residues. The CDR3: CASSLMGGPDTQYF. The CDR3 nucleotides read TGTGCCAGCAGCCTCATGGGGGGCCCAGATACGCAGTATTTT.

This clonotype has just a few counts. CDR3 nucleotide sequence: TGTGCCAGCAGCTTAGTGCAAGGGACAGCCGGGGAGCTGTTTTTT. This gives the protein CASSLVQGTAGELFF. The rearrangement uses TRBV7-6 and TRBJ2-2; TRBD1 agrees at 7 bases. CDR3 length: 15 residues. Germline V gene data show CDR1 as SGHVS and CDR2 as FNYEAQ. J gave up 6 bases and V 1 base, and 5 bases lay outside the gene matches. Looking up the rest from reference TRBV7-6 and TRBJ2-2 gives the full variable domain: GAGVSQSPRYKVTKRGQDVALRCDPISGHVSLYWYRQALGQGPEFLTYFNYEAQQDKSGLPNDRFSAERPEGSISTLTIQRTEQRDSAMYRCASSLVQGTAGELFFGEGSRLTVL.

This clonotype was found a few times. This chain links TRBV7-9 with TRBJ2-3, with D unresolved. CDR3 length: 14 amino acids. CDR1 SEHNR and CDR2 FQNEAQ come from the germline V gene (reference sequence). Trimming removed 5 bases at V and 4 bases at J, with 13 bases between. The CDR3 protein is CASSAGRWADTQYF. The CDR3 nucleotides read TGTGCCAGCAGCGCCGGTCGGTGGGCAGATACGCAGTATTTT.

There are a few counts of this clonotype. The chain combines TRBV4-3 with TRBJ2-4, with D tentatively TRBD2 (6 bases). CDR1 and CDR2 from the germline V gene are LGHNA and YSLEER. Trimming shortened V by 0 bases and J by 6 bases, and 24 bases separated the two germline ends. The CDR3 sequence is 19 residues long. CDR3 nucleotides: TGCGCCAGCAGCCAAGACTTGGGGGGACGGTCCCATTGGGGAAACATTCAGTACTTC. It encodes CASSQDLGGRSHWGNIQYF.

The chain employs TRBV7-9 and TRBJ1-1; a possible D gene is TRBD1 (6 bases). Looked up from germline, CDR1 is SEHNR and CDR2 is FQNEAQ (reference sequence). This CDR3 comprises 15 residues. V lost 3 bases, J lost 5 bases, and 16 bases lay in between. In DNA, the CDR3 is TGTGCCAGCAGCTTCCAGAGGGGGTCGGCAACTGAAGCTTTCTTT. As protein: CASSFQRGSATEAFF. Full variable domain (remainder filled in from reference TRBV7-9 and TRBJ1-1): DTGVSQNPRHKITKRGQNVTFRCDPISEHNRLYWYRQTLGQGPEFLTYFQNEAQLEKSRLLSDRFSAERPKGSFSTLEIQRTEQGDSAMYLCASSFQRGSATEAFFGQGTRLTVV.

The CDR3 sequence: CASSQEGLASEAFF. CDR3 DNA sequence: TGCGCCAGCAGCCAAGAAGGGTTGGCATCTGAAGCTTTCTTT. This chain links TRBV4-3 with TRBJ1-1; the D is unclear. V lost 0 bases and J lost 6, with 11 bases in between. Per the germline V gene, CDR1 is LGHNA and CDR2 is YSLEER. CDR3 length equals 14 residues.

A remark on this clonotype: A read error is possible here, since a much larger clone lies one base away. The chain has TRBV20-1 and TRBJ2-3; 10 bases align to TRBD2. There are 14 residues in the CDR3. The germline CDR1 and CDR2 sequences are DFQATT and SNEGSKA (reference sequence). After removal of 7 bases from V and 5 bases from J, the junction contained 9 bases not matched to a gene. The chain's CDR3 is CSDPRASGGDTQYF. The CDR3, as DNA: TGCAGTGACCCCCGGGCTAGCGGGGGAGATACGCAGTATTTT.

The rearrangement uses TRBV2 and TRBJ2-4; D unresolved. Trimming took off 6 bases at V and 1 base at J, with 10 bases between the two ends. Germline loops: CDR1 SNHLY, CDR2 FYNNEI. The CDR3 covers 14 residues. The CDR3 sequence is CASSPGTAKNIQYF. The CDR3 nucleotides read TGTGCCAGCAGCCCCGGAACGGCCAAAAACATTCAGTACTTC.